This is a list of T cell receptor beta chains from one sample in a study of cytomegalovirus exposure and HLA in healthy donors. The repertoire was sequenced with immunoSEQ multiplex PCR; TCRdb's copy has only in-frame clones and lacks some. The data contain approximately 140,000 clones, around 75% of them singletons. The material sequenced was PBMCs. These receptor sequences come from a human donor in good health. Both conserved end residues are trimmed from each CDR3. The D gene is left open where the match is weak.

TRBV4-1	TRBJ1-5	TRBD1	ASGQGNSNQPQH
TRBV2	TRBJ2-5	.	ASNGETQY
TRBV14	TRBJ2-7	.	ASSPAGIRFGY
TRBV19	TRBJ1-2	.	ASSILQGKDGYT
TRBV5-8	TRBJ2-7	TRBD1	ASSSYRGRDEQY
TRBV6-6	TRBJ1-2	.	ASSYFPLNYGYT
TRBV4-2	TRBJ2-1	TRBD2	ASSQEGTSGSNEQF
TRBV30	TRBJ1-2	.	AWNGRRGQGGYT
TRBV11-2	TRBJ2-1	TRBD2	ASSERIGLAGYNEQF
TRBV5-1	TRBJ1-5	.	ASSSGRDQPQH
TRBV19	TRBJ2-2	TRBD1	ASSLGDRAIWTGELF
TRBV5-1	TRBJ2-5	TRBD2	ASSGGGGQETQY
TRBV11-2	TRBJ2-1	.	ASSRLVRNEQF
TRBV6-1	TRBJ2-1	TRBD2	ASSDPVLAGGKGYNEQF
TRBV5-4	TRBJ2-1	TRBD2	ASSPEGLEVEQF
TRBV2	TRBJ2-5	TRBD2	ASSEWREGTQY
TRBV19	TRBJ2-5	TRBD2	ASSMFLAGGRAQY
TRBV2	TRBJ1-6	.	ASSEESSYNSPLH
TRBV5-4	TRBJ2-5	.	ASSSRGVQETQY
TRBV4-2	TRBJ2-1	TRBD1	ASSQVAFTPGTGQNEQF
TRBV25-1	TRBJ2-1	TRBD2	ASIGSAGGSYNEQF
TRBV4-2	TRBJ2-5	TRBD2	ASSQLAGEETQY
TRBV30	TRBJ2-5	.	AWTRSGNQETQY
TRBV6-5	TRBJ1-5	.	ASSYGSGVGQPQH
TRBV6-1	TRBJ1-3	.	ASKTTVSGNTIY
TRBV11-2	TRBJ1-1	.	ASSLGLGASLLNTEAF
TRBV6-6	TRBJ1-6	.	ASRTEV
TRBV6-5	TRBJ2-7	.	ASSYSNPRGEQY
TRBV11-2	TRBJ1-1	.	ASSQDRGNPFMNTEAF
TRBV5-5	TRBJ2-5	.	ASSLDPPSEQETQY
TRBV9	TRBJ2-1	TRBD2	ASSVGMGLTSANEQF
TRBV27	TRBJ1-5	TRBD1	ASSPTTGALSNQPQH
TRBV6-6	TRBJ2-7	.	ASSYSGQIL
TRBV5-4	TRBJ2-3	.	ASSPGGSYTDTQY
TRBV4-1	TRBJ2-5	TRBD2	ASSQVRTSQETQY
TRBV4-2	TRBJ2-4	TRBD2	ASSRLAGDVDIQY
TRBV7-9	TRBJ2-7	TRBD1	ASSPWTGAYEQY
TRBV5-1	TRBJ2-3	.	ASSWRRSVDTQY
TRBV7-6	TRBJ1-1	.	ASSLVAGQVEAF
TRBV28	TRBJ2-7	TRBD1	ASSLQPPSLRQGRYEQY
TRBV27	TRBJ2-5	TRBD2	ASSPRGGPEETQY
TRBV2	TRBJ1-5	.	ASSERASQPQH